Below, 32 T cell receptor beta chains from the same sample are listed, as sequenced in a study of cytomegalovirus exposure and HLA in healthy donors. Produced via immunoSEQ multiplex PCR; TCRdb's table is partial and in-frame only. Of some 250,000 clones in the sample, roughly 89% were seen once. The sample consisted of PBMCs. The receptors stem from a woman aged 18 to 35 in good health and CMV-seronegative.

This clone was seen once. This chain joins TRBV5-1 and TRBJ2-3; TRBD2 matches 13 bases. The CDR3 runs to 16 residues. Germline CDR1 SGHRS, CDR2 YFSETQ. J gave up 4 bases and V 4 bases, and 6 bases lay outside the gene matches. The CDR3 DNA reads TGCGCCAGCAGCACCGGACTAGCGGGGGACGCAGATACGCAGTATTTT. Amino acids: CASSTGLAGDADTQYF.

The CDR3 nucleotides read TGTGCCAGCAGCTTAAGGTTGGCGAGGGTCACAAATGAGCAGTTCTTC. Residues: CASSLRLARVTNEQFF. V is TRBV11-1 and J is TRBJ2-1, with a weak D call TRBD2 (5 bases). V shed 2 bases and J shed 7 bases, with 18 bases lying between them. CDR1 and CDR2 from the germline V gene are SGHAT and FQDESV (reference sequence). This CDR3 region has 16 residues.

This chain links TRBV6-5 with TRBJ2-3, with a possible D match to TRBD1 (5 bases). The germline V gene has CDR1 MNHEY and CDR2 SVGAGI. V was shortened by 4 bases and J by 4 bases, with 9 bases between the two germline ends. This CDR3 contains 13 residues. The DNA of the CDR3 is TGTGCCAGCAGTTTCAGGGAAGCAGATACGCAGTATTTT. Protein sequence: CASSFREADTQYF.

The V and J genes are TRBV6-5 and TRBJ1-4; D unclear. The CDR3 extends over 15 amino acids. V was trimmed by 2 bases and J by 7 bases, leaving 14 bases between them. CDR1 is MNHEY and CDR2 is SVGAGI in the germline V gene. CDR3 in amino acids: CASSYGGGSGEKLFF. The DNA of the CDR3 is TGTGCCAGCAGTTACGGCGGAGGGAGTGGTGAAAAACTGTTTTTT.

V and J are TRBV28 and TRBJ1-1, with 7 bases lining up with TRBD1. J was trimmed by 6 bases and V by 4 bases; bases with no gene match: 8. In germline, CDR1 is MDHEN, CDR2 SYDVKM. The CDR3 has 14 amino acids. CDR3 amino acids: CASSSLGQPAEAFF. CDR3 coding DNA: TGTGCCAGCAGTTCACTGGGACAGCCGGCTGAAGCTTTCTTT.

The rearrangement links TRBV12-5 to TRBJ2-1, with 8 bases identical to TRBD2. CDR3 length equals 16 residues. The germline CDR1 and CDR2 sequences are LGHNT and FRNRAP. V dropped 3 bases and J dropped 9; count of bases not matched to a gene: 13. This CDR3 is CASGFVSAGGRSEQFF. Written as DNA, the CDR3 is TGTGCTAGTGGTTTTGTCTCGGCGGGGGGCCGGAGTGAGCAGTTCTTC.

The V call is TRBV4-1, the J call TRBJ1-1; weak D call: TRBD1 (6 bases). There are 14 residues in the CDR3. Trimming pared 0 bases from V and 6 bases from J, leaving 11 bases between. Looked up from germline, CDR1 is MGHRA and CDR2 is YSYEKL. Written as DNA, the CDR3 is TGCGCCAGCAGCCAAGACCCAGGGGACGCTGAAGCTTTCTTT. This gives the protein CASSQDPGDAEAFF.

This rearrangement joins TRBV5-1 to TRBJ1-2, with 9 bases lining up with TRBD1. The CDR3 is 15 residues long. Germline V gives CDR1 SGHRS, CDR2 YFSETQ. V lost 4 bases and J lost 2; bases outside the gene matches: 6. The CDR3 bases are TGCGCCAGCAGCACCGGTGGGACAGGGAACTATGGCTACACCTTC. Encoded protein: CASSTGGTGNYGYTF. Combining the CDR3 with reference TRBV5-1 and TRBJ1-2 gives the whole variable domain KAGVTQTPRYLIKTRGQQVTLSCSPISGHRSVSWYQQTPGQGLQFLFEYFSETQRNKGNFPGRFSGRQFSNSRSEMNVSTLELGDSALYLCASSTGGTGNYGYTFGSGTRLTVV.

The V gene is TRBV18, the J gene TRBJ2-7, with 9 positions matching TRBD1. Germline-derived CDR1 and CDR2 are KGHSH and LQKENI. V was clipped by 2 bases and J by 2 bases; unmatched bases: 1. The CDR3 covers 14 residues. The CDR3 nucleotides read TGTGCCAGCTCACCAAGGACAGGGGCCTACGAGCAGTACGTC. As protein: CASSPRTGAYEQYV.

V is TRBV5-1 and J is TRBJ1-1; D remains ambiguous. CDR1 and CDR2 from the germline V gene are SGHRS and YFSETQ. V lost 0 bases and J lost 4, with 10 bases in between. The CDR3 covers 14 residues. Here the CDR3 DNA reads TGCGCCAGCAGCTTGGGACCGGAGGGCACTGAAGCTTTCTTT. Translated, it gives CASSLGPEGTEAFF.

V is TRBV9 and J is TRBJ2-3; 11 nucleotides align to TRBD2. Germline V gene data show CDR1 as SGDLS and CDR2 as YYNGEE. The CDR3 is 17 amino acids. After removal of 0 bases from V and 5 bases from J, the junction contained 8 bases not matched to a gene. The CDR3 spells CASSVEPSGGSEDTQYF. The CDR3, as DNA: TGTGCCAGCAGCGTAGAACCTAGCGGGGGGTCGGAAGATACGCAGTATTTT.

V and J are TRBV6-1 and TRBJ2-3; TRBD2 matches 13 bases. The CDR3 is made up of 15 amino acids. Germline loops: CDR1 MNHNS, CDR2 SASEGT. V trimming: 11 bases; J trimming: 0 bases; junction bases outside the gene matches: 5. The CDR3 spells CAGTSGGASTDTQYF. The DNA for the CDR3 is TGTGCCGGCACTAGCGGGGGGGCTAGCACAGATACGCAGTATTTT.

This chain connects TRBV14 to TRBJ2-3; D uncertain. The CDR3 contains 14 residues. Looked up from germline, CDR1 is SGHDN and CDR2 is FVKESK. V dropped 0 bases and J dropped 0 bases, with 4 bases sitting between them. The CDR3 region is CASSQDYSTDTQYF. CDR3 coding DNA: TGTGCCAGCAGCCAAGACTATAGCACAGATACGCAGTATTTT.

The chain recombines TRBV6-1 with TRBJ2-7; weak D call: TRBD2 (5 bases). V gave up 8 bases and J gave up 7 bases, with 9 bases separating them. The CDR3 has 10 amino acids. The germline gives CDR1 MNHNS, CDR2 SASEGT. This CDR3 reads CASGGVEQYV. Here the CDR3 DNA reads TGTGCCAGCGGAGGAGTTGAGCAGTACGTC.

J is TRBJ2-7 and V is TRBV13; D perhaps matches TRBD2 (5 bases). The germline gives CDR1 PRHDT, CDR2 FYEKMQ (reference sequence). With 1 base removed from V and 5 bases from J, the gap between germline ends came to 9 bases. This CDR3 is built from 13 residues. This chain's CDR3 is CASSLVGENEQYF. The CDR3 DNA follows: TGTGCCAGCAGCTTAGTCGGGGAAAACGAGCAGTACTTC.

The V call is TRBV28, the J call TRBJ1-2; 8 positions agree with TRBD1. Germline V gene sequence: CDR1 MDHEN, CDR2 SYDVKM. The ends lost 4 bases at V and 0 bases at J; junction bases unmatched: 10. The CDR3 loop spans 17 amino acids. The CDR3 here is CASSSGTGGASNYGYTF. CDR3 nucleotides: TGTGCCAGCAGTTCGGGTACAGGGGGGGCATCTAACTATGGCTACACCTTC.

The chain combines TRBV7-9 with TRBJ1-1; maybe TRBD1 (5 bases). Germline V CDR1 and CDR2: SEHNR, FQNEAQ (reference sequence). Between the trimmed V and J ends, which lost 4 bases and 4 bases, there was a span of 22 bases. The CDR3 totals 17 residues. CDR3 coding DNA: TGTGCCAGCAGCTCGGTCCCGGGACTCTCCCTCGGCACTGAAGCTTTCTTT. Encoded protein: CASSSVPGLSLGTEAFF.

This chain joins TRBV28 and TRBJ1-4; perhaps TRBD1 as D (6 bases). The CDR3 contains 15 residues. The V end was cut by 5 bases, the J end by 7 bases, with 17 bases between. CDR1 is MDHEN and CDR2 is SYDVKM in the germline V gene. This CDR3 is CASSPTGPLIEKLFF. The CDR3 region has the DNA TGTGCCAGCAGTCCAACAGGGCCCCTTATTGAAAAACTGTTTTTT.

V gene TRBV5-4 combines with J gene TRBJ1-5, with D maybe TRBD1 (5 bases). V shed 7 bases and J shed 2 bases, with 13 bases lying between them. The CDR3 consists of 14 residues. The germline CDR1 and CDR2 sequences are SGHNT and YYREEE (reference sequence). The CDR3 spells CASHVRGGNQPQHF. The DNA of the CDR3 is TGTGCCAGCCACGTCCGGGGGGGCAATCAGCCCCAGCATTTT.

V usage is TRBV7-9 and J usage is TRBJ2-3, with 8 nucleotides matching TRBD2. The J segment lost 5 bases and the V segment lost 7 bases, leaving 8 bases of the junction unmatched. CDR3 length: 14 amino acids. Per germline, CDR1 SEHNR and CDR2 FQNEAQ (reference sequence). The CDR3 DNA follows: TGTGCCAGCACCCCGGGGGGGCCAAGAGATACGCAGTATTTT. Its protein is CASTPGGPRDTQYF.

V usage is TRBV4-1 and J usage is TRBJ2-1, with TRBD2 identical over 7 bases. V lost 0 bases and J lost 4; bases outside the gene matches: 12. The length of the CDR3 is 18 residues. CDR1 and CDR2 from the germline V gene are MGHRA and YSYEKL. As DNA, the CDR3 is TGCGCCAGCAGCCAAGAGAGCGCGACGGGGGGATATTACAATGAGCAGTTCTTC. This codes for CASSQESATGGYYNEQFF.

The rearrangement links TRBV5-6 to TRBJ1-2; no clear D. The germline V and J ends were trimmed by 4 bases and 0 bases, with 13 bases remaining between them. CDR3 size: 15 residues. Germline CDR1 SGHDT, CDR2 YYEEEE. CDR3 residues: CASSLRRGANYGYTF. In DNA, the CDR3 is TGTGCCAGCAGCCTGAGGCGCGGAGCTAACTATGGCTACACCTTC.

This CDR3 is CASSLWDGGFYEQYF. The CDR3 coding sequence is TGTGCCAGCAGCTTATGGGACGGAGGGTTTTACGAGCAGTACTTC. The chain has TRBV7-3 and TRBJ2-7; TRBD2 is a possible D gene (6 bases). Per the germline V gene, CDR1 is SGHTA and CDR2 is FQGTGA. The CDR3 spans 15 residues. V was shortened by 2 bases and J by 4 bases, with 15 bases between the two germline ends.

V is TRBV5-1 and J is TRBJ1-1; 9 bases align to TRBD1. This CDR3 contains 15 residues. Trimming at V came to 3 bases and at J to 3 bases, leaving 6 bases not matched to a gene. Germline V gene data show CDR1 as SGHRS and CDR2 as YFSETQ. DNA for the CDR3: TGCGCCAGCAGCTGGAAGACAGGGGGTCACACTGAAGCTTTCTTT. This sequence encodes CASSWKTGGHTEAFF. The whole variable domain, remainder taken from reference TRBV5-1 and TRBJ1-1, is KAGVTQTPRYLIKTRGQQVTLSCSPISGHRSVSWYQQTPGQGLQFLFEYFSETQRNKGNFPGRFSGRQFSNSRSEMNVSTLELGDSALYLCASSWKTGGHTEAFFGQGTRLTVV.

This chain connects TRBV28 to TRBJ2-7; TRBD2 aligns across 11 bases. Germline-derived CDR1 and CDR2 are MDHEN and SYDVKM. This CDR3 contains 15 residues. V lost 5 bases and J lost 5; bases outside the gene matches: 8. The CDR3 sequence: CASSPASGGINEQYV. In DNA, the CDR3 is TGTGCCAGCAGTCCTGCTAGCGGGGGGATAAACGAGCAGTACGTC.

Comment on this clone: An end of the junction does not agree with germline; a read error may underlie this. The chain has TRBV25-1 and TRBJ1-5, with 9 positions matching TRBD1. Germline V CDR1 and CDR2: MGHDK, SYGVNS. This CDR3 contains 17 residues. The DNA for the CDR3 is TGTGCCAGCAGTGACCTCTTAGGGACAGGGAGCAGTCAGCCCCAGCATTTT. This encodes CASSDLLGTGSSQPQHF. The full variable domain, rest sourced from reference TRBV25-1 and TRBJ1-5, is EADIYQTPRYLVIGTGKKITLECSQTMGHDKMYWYQQDPGMELHLIHYSYGVNSTEKGDLSSESTVSRIRTEHFPLTLESARPSHTSQYLCASSDLLGTGSSQPQHFGDGTRLSIL.

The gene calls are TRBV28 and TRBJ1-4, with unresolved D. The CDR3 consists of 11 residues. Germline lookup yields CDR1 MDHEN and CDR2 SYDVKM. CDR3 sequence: CGSLGDEKLFF. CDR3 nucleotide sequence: TGTGGGAGCTTGGGAGATGAAAAACTGTTTTTT.

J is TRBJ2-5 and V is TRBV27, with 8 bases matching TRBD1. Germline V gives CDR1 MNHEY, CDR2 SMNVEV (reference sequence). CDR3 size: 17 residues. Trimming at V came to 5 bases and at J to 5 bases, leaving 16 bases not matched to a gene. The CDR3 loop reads CASSRNLGQGGGETQYF. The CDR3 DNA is TGTGCCAGCAGTCGTAACCTCGGACAGGGAGGTGGGGAGACCCAGTACTTC.

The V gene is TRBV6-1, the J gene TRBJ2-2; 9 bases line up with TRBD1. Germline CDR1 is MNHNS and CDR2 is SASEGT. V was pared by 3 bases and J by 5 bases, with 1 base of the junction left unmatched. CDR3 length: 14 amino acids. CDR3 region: CASSETGGTGELFF. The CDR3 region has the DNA TGTGCCAGCAGTGAGACAGGGGGAACCGGGGAGCTGTTTTTT.

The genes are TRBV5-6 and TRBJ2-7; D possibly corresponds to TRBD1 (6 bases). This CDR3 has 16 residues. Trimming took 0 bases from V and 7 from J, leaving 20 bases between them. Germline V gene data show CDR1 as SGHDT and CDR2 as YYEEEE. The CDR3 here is CASSLDGGGWLGEQYF. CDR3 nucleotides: TGTGCCAGCAGCTTGGACGGTGGGGGCTGGCTGGGGGAGCAGTACTTC.

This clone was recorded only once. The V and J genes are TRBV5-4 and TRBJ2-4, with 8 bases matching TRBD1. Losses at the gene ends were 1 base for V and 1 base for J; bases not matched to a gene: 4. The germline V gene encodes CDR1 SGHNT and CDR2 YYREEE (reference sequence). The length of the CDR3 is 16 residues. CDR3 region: CASSLWQGAAKNIQYF. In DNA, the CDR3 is TGTGCCAGCAGCTTGTGGCAGGGGGCGGCCAAAAACATTCAGTACTTC.

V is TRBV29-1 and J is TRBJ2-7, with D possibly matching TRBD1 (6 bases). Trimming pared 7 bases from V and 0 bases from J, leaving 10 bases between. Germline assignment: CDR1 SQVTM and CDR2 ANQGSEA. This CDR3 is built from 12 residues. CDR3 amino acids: CSAGQSSYEQYF. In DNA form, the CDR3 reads TGCAGCGCCGGACAGAGCTCCTACGAGCAGTACTTC.